The 18 T cell receptor beta chains reported below all come from one sample, sequenced in a study of control samples from healthy donors and cancer patients. Some clones are missing from TCRdb's copy, which holds only in-frame ones; the method was immunoSEQ multiplex PCR. The sample lists over 70,000 clones; roughly nine tenths were seen once. Material for sequencing was PBMCs. These receptors were obtained from a woman between 50 and 59 years old with colorectal cancer.

The V call is TRBV10-3, the J call TRBJ2-7, with D perhaps assigned TRBD1 or TRBD2 (5 bases each). Germline V gene sequence: CDR1 ENHRY, CDR2 SYGVKD. V lost 0 bases and J 6 bases, leaving 12 bases between the germline ends. The CDR3 extends over 14 amino acids. The CDR3 spells CAISESGTRGEQYV. The CDR3 bases are TGTGCCATCAGTGAGTCGGGGACCCGGGGCGAGCAGTACGTC.

The chain has TRBV5-1 and TRBJ1-1; D gene ambiguous. CDR1 and CDR2 (germline): SGHRS, YFSETQ. This CDR3 spans 13 amino acids. V shed 7 bases and J shed 2 bases, with 12 bases lying between them. The DNA for the CDR3 is TGCGCCAGCGCGGTGGGCTTCAACACTGAAGCTTTCTTT. It translates to CASAVGFNTEAFF. Drawing the rest from reference TRBV5-1 and TRBJ1-1, the complete variable domain is KAGVTQTPRYLIKTRGQQVTLSCSPISGHRSVSWYQQTPGQGLQFLFEYFSETQRNKGNFPGRFSGRQFSNSRSEMNVSTLELGDSALYLCASAVGFNTEAFFGQGTRLTVV.

This clone is large by share. The chain has TRBV14 and TRBJ1-2; maybe TRBD1 (5 bases). Per germline, CDR1 SGHDN and CDR2 FVKESK. V was pared by 4 bases and J by 7 bases, with 13 bases between. The CDR3 loop spans 13 amino acids. CDR3 in DNA: TGTGCCAGCAGCCTCTACGGGGGGAGTGGCTACACCTTC. It specifies CASSLYGGSGYTF.

The chain combines TRBV6-5 with TRBJ2-2; TRBD1 aligns across 9 bases. The junction had 4 bases not matched to a gene; V was cut back by 7 bases and J by 4 bases. The CDR3 has 14 residues. Germline CDR1 MNHEY, CDR2 SVGAGI. The DNA of the CDR3 is TGTGCCAGCAACTTACAGGGGGCCACCGGGGAGCTGTTTTTT. Its translation is CASNLQGATGELFF.

This chain links TRBV7-8 with TRBJ2-2; D tentatively reads TRBD1 or TRBD2 (6 bases each). V was clipped by 3 bases and J by 8 bases, with 10 bases between them. Per the germline V gene, CDR1 is SGHVS and CDR2 is FQNEAQ. The CDR3 totals 13 residues. CDR3 nucleotides: TGTGCCAGCAGCTTCGGGGGCGCGGGGGAGCTGTTTTTT. It specifies CASSFGGAGELFF.

The chain joins TRBV27 to TRBJ1-1; 7 positions match TRBD1. Germline CDR1 and CDR2: MNHEY and SMNVEV (reference sequence). The V gene end was trimmed by 4 bases and the J gene end by 2 bases; junction bases not matched to a gene: 7. The CDR3 runs to 15 residues. CDR3 sequence (DNA): TGTGCCAGCAGTTCCATCCGGGACAGCAACACTGAAGCTTTCTTT. Amino acids: CASSSIRDSNTEAFF.

The chain joins TRBV27 to TRBJ2-3; D possibly matches TRBD1 or TRBD2 (6 bases each). This CDR3 contains 13 residues. Trimming removed 6 bases at V and 2 bases at J, with 9 bases between. Germline V gene lookup returns CDR1 MNHEY and CDR2 SMNVEV (reference sequence). CDR3 in amino acids: CASRGGHTDTQYF. The CDR3 bases are TGTGCCAGCAGGGGGGGCCACACAGATACGCAGTATTTT.

The chain couples TRBV7-9 to TRBJ2-3, with D perhaps matching TRBD2 (7 bases). The germline CDR1 and CDR2 sequences are SEHNR and FQNEAQ (reference sequence). Trimming pared 3 bases from V and 2 bases from J, leaving 12 bases between. The length of the CDR3 is 15 residues. CDR3 sequence (DNA): TGTGCCAGCAGCTTCCGGGGGGCCGACACAGATACGCAGTATTTT. Translated: CASSFRGADTDTQYF.

The V gene is TRBV19, the J gene TRBJ1-6; D not certain. The V and J ends lost 9 bases and 8 bases respectively, with 17 bases between them. Germline-derived CDR1 and CDR2 are LNHDA and SQIVND (reference sequence). The CDR3 spans 14 residues. This CDR3 is CASSPRPRDSPLHF. The CDR3 coding sequence is TGTGCCAGCTCTCCGAGGCCCCGGGATTCACCCCTCCACTTT.

The CDR3 nucleotides read TGTGCCAGCAGCCAGGACAGGGGAATAGGCTACACCTTC. This translates into CASSQDRGIGYTF. The V gene is TRBV11-3, the J gene TRBJ1-2, with 9 bases that match TRBD1. In germline, CDR1 is SGHNT, CDR2 YENEEA. V lost 5 bases and J lost 8; bases outside the gene matches: 6. This CDR3 contains 13 residues.

This clone was recorded only once. The gene calls are TRBV28 and TRBJ2-5; 8 nucleotides line up with TRBD1. J was trimmed by 5 bases and V by 6 bases; bases with no gene match: 5. Germline V gives CDR1 MDHEN, CDR2 SYDVKM. The length of the CDR3 is 13 residues. This chain's CDR3 is CASRPTGGETQYF. The CDR3 DNA follows: TGTGCCAGCAGGCCTACAGGGGGTGAGACCCAGTACTTC.

This clone occurred a few times. The chain has TRBV5-1 and TRBJ2-2; D not resolved. Trimming stripped 2 bases from V and 2 bases from J, with 10 bases between. The V gene's germline CDR1 is SGHRS and CDR2 YFSETQ. The CDR3 has 15 amino acids. The CDR3 reads CASSLGYTNTGELFF. The CDR3, as DNA: TGCGCCAGCAGCTTAGGCTATACAAACACCGGGGAGCTGTTTTTT.

V and J are TRBV10-2 and TRBJ1-6; D unclear. The V and J ends lost 2 bases and 8 bases respectively, with 13 bases between them. Germline lookup yields CDR1 WSHSY and CDR2 SAAADI. This CDR3 has 15 residues. In DNA, the CDR3 is TGCGCCAGCAGTGAGAAGGGATCGGTATATTCACCCCTCCACTTT. This encodes CASSEKGSVYSPLHF.

The chain couples TRBV12-5 to TRBJ1-6; possibly TRBD1 for D (6 bases). The CDR3 sequence is 14 residues long. Germline V gives CDR1 LGHNT, CDR2 FRNRAP. V gave up 6 bases and J gave up 10 bases, with 16 bases separating them. CDR3 region: CASGLGGSSSPLHF. The CDR3 DNA reads TGTGCTAGTGGCCTAGGGGGGTCTAGCTCACCCCTCCACTTT.

The rearrangement links TRBV6-5 to TRBJ1-1; no clear D gene. The CDR3 sequence is 15 residues long. Germline CDR1 and CDR2: MNHEY and SVGAGI. V lost 6 bases to trimming and J lost 1 base, with 15 bases between them. This chain's CDR3 is CASRGPMAQNTEAFF. The DNA for the CDR3 is TGTGCCAGCAGAGGCCCAATGGCCCAGAACACTGAAGCTTTCTTT.

Only one count was recorded for this clone. J is TRBJ2-1 and V is TRBV10-3; D possibly corresponds to TRBD2 (6 bases). V lost 0 bases, J lost 12 bases, and 9 bases lay in between. This CDR3 spans 12 amino acids. Germline values: CDR1 ENHRY, CDR2 SYGVKD. In nucleotides, the CDR3 is TGTGCCATCAGTGAGTCGTTAGCGGCGCAGTTCTTC. Encoded protein: CAISESLAAQFF.

The rearrangement links TRBV19 to TRBJ1-3; TRBD1 is a possible D gene (5 bases). This CDR3 has 16 amino acids. Germline-derived CDR1 and CDR2 are LNHDA and SQIVND (reference sequence). Trimming shortened V by 3 bases and J by 0 bases, and 12 bases separated the two germline ends. In DNA form, the CDR3 reads TGTGCCAGTAGTATCAGGGCTATTGCCTCTGGAAACACCATATATTTT. It translates to CASSIRAIASGNTIYF.

The chain couples TRBV19 to TRBJ1-1, with D unclear. Germline V gene lookup returns CDR1 LNHDA and CDR2 SQIVND (reference sequence). V gave up 7 bases and J gave up 6 bases, with 15 bases separating them. The CDR3 covers 13 residues. The CDR3 spells CASTLTAGSEAFF. CDR3 DNA: TGTGCCAGTACCCTAACAGCGGGGTCTGAAGCTTTCTTT.